Listed below are T cell receptor beta chains from one sample, sequenced in a study of beta chain features in type 1 diabetes. Using immunoSEQ multiplex PCR, the repertoire was profiled, and TCRdb retains in-frame clones only, with some absent. The sample includes under 350,000 clones, more than 13% of them seen just once. Sequenced sample: naive CD4+ T cells from blood. These receptors all stem from a young man with type 1 diabetes. The CDR3 runs from the conserved cysteine through the conserved F or W. D genes are given only for firm matches. Part of the rows lack a size; the others show once, few, many or a class for expanded clones.

V gene	clone size	J gene	D gene	CDR3 length	CDR3 protein	CDR3 DNA
TRBV28	NA	TRBJ2-5	NA	10	CASSRETQYF	TGTGCCAGCAGTCGGGAGACCCAGTACTTC
TRBV27	NA	TRBJ2-7	NA	14	CASSITTGPYEQYF	TGTGCCAGCAGTATAACCACAGGGCCCTACGAGCAGTACTTC
TRBV5-4	few	TRBJ1-2	TRBD1	14	CASSSGDSPYGYTF	TGTGCCAGCAGCTCCGGGGACAGCCCCTATGGCTACACCTTC
TRBV5-1	NA	TRBJ1-5	NA	15	CASSLDGLSNQPQHF	TGCGCCAGCAGCTTGGACGGTTTGAGCAATCAGCCCCAGCATTTT
TRBV28	few	TRBJ2-1	NA	15	CASNFQGKNYNEQFF	TGTGCCAGCAATTTCCAGGGCAAGAACTACAATGAGCAGTTCTTC
TRBV14	NA	TRBJ2-5	TRBD2	17	CASSPGTSGRAGETQYF	TGTGCCAGCAGCCCCGGGACTAGCGGGAGGGCCGGTGAGACCCAGTACTTC
TRBV29-1	NA	TRBJ2-3	NA	14	CSVEAGVLLNTQYF	TGCAGCGTTGAAGCAGGGGTACTCTTGAATACGCAGTATTTT
TRBV28	NA	TRBJ2-7	TRBD2	16	CASSSFSGTLSYEQYF	TGTGCCAGCAGTTCTTTTAGCGGGACCCTATCCTACGAGCAGTACTTC
TRBV7-9	NA	TRBJ2-6	NA	17	CASSLVSAGKGANVLTF	TGTGCCAGCAGCTTAGTTTCGGCGGGGAAAGGGGCCAACGTCCTGACTTTC
TRBV18	NA	TRBJ2-4	NA	15	CASSPPELAKNIQYF	TGTGCCAGCTCACCACCGGAGCTAGCCAAAAACATTCAGTACTTC
TRBV4-3	NA	TRBJ2-2	NA	14	CASRREPDTGELFF	TGCGCCAGCAGACGGGAGCCCGACACCGGGGAGCTGTTTTTT
TRBV6-5	NA	TRBJ2-3	NA	14	CASSRTASTDTQYF	TGTGCCAGCAGTAGGACAGCGAGCACAGATACGCAGTATTTT
TRBV28	NA	TRBJ2-4	TRBD2	15	CASSSGGMVKNIQYF	TGTGCCAGCAGTTCGGGGGGTATGGTCAAAAACATTCAGTACTTC
TRBV28	few	TRBJ2-7	TRBD2	16	CASPPPGSGSSYEQYF	TGTGCCAGCCCTCCACCCGGCAGCGGGAGTTCCTACGAGCAGTACTTC
TRBV6-1	NA	TRBJ2-1	NA	13	CAIGANSYNEQFF	TGTGCCATAGGGGCCAACTCCTACAATGAGCAGTTCTTC
TRBV5-1	few	TRBJ2-7	NA	15	CASKSGLGLAYEQYF	TGCGCCAGCAAATCCGGCCTTGGGCTCGCCTACGAGCAGTACTTC
TRBV28	few	TRBJ2-1	NA	17	CASTHKRRGGSYNEQFF	TGTGCCAGCACTCATAAGAGGAGGGGGGGCTCCTACAATGAGCAGTTCTTC
TRBV6-6	NA	TRBJ2-7	NA	14	CASSAPGLAHEQYF	TGTGCCAGCAGTGCCCCCGGGCTAGCCCACGAGCAGTACTTC
TRBV9	few	TRBJ2-5	NA	13	CASSVGLVETQYF	TGTGCCAGCAGCGTAGGGCTAGTAGAGACCCAGTACTTC
TRBV4-3	few	TRBJ2-1	TRBD2	14	CASSPAGLYNEQFF	TGCGCCAGCAGCCCAGCGGGACTCTACAATGAGCAGTTCTTC
TRBV9	once	TRBJ2-1	NA	14	CASTRSGIYNEQFF	TGTGCCAGCACCCGGAGCGGTATCTACAATGAGCAGTTCTTC
TRBV7-9	NA	TRBJ2-3	NA	14	CASSFPGGTDTQYF	TGTGCCAGCAGCTTTCCGGGAGGCACAGATACGCAGTATTTT
TRBV28	NA	TRBJ2-1	NA	13	CATRVSGYNEQFF	TGTGCCACGCGGGTCTCAGGCTACAATGAGCAGTTCTTC
TRBV5-6	few	TRBJ1-2	NA	14	CASSFSNSNYGYTF	TGTGCCAGCAGCTTCTCAAACAGTAACTATGGCTACACCTTC
TRBV25-1	NA	TRBJ2-1	TRBD1	16	CASSESLRDRNNEQFF	TGTGCCAGCAGTGAATCCCTACGGGACAGGAACAATGAGCAGTTCTTC
TRBV30	few	TRBJ2-4	NA	14	CAWSVVGGKNIQYF	TGTGCCTGGAGTGTCGTAGGGGGAAAAAACATTCAGTACTTC
TRBV25-1	NA	TRBJ2-5	TRBD2	16	CASSPPGTSGRETQYF	TGTGCCAGCAGCCCGCCGGGGACTAGCGGGAGGGAGACCCAGTACTTC
TRBV5-1	NA	TRBJ2-1	NA	12	CASRQALNEQFF	TGCGCCAGCAGGCAAGCGCTCAATGAGCAGTTCTTC